This TCR beta chain is from a study of T cell repertoires in cytomegalovirus infection. The wider study: Recently identified HLA-C-restricted CMV epitopes were among the peptides used. Public signatures in TCR beta pointed to CMV infection and matching HLA type.

For this clonotype: Its specificity is unknown.

Findings of the study overall: Individuals carrying CMV plus the relevant HLA were identified by cumulative frequency of public TCR beta families. What dominated the ex vivo response were HLA-C-restricted CMV-specific TCR beta clonotypes.

TCRdb re-called the reads with MiXCR, one entry per CDR3 protein. The table lists hundreds of thousands of distinct CDR3 sequences, around a third of them singletons. Germline V gives CDR1 LNHDA, CDR2 SQIVND (reference sequence). V was cut by 5 bases and J by 3 bases, with 16 bases left in between. The CDR3 is 15 amino acids. The rearrangement joins TRBV19 to TRBJ2-5; no firm D call. The clonotype originates from a human donor in good health (CMV status not recorded). Some clones in this sample may be carry-over from other donors' samples. The starting material was cultured PBMCs, obtained from culture after CMV antigen stimulation. CDR3 protein: CASSPHPRREETQYF. For the CDR3, the DNA is TGTGCCAGTAGTCCCCACCCCCGAAGGGAAGAGACCCAGTACTTC.